This T cell receptor beta chain originates from a study of shared clonotypes between healthy human individuals. Study processing details: ImmunoSEQ junction-only sequences lacked quality scores, so their filtering differed. Profiling relied on immunoSEQ multiplex PCR, and the TCRdb table lists in-frame clones only, not all of them. V and J calls plus clone size are reproduced from that table; the DNA served to infer D and trimming. The repertoire holds around 1,900,000 clones, with around 93% as singletons. The CDR3 length is 16 residues. V shed 0 bases and J 2 bases; nucleotides not matched to a gene: 6. The germline V gene encodes CDR1 SGDLS and CDR2 YYNGEE. Positively selected for CCR7, the CD45RO-negative cells used as naive CD8 cells excluded terminally differentiated effector memory CD45RA+ cells. The healthy adult donors were HIV-negative and reported no recent acute infections or vaccinations.

The clonotype originates from a man aged 18 to 30 in good health. Some clones in this sample may be carry-over from other donors' samples. Sequencing input: naive CD8+ T cells from PBMCs. This sequence joins TRBV9 and TRBJ2-7; 9 nucleotides line up with TRBD1. The CDR3 region is CASSVGGTGLAYEQYF. CDR3 bases: TGTGCCAGCAGCGTAGGAGGGACAGGGTTGGCCTACGAGCAGTACTTC.